This T cell receptor beta chain was sequenced during a study of Graves' ophthalmopathy and Graves' hyperthyroidism. The study, taken as a whole, reports: A roughly 83% specificity and about 90% sensitivity were achieved by a 13-signature model that separated ophthalmopathy from stable hyperthyroidism. Blood also contained most of the expanded thyroid clonotypes above 0.001 frequency.

Germline loops: CDR1 MNHNS, CDR2 SASEGT. The CDR3 runs to 15 residues. Trimming cost V 6 bases and J 4 bases; bases outside gene matches: 8. Comment on this clonotype: Its antigen is undetermined.

Transcripts of RNA were the source for amplifying TCR beta CDR3 regions. Second-round multiplex PCR came after a first-round RT-PCR that employed HTBI primers. TCRdb recomputed calls from the multiplex PCR reads with MiXCR, one row per CDR3 protein. The data hold 200,000 to 250,000 distinct CDR3 sequences, with 20% to 25% observed a single time. This sequence was found in a woman in her forties or fifties with Graves' ophthalmopathy. This sequence joins TRBV6-1 and TRBJ1-2; TRBD1 aligns across 10 bases. Specimen: peripheral blood. The CDR3 nucleotides are TGTGCCAGCAGAAAGGGGACAGGGGATGGCTATGGCTACACCTTC. Protein: CASRKGTGDGYGYTF.